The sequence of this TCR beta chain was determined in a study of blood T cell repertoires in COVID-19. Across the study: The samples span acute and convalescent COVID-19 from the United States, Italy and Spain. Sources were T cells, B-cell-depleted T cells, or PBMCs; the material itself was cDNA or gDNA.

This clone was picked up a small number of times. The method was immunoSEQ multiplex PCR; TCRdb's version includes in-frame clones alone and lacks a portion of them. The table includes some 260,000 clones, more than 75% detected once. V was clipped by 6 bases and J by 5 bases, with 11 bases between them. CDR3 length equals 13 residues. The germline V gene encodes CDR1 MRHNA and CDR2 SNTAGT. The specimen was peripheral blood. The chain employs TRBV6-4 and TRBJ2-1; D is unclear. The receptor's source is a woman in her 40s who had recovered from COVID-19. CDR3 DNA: TGTGCCAGCAGCCCCGGGTCCCACAATGAGCAGTTCTTC. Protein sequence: CASSPGSHNEQFF.